The source of this T cell receptor (beta chain) is a study of OX40 agonist ivuxolimab in advanced cancers. Generated by immunoSEQ multiplex PCR, the TCRdb table keeps only in-frame clones and is missing some. The sample includes fewer than 70,000 clones, more than 65% of them seen just once. This TCR was sampled from an adult with an advanced solid tumor such as melanoma, head and neck, liver or kidney cancer. The material was CD4+ or CD8+ T cells sorted from blood, obtained in a trial of the OX40 agonist ivuxolimab.

The DNA for the CDR3 is TGCAGTGCTAAGATCGATGAGCAGTTCTTC. It translates to CSAKIDEQFF. The chain carries TRBV20-1 and TRBJ2-1; the D is unclear. Germline V gene sequence: CDR1 DFQATT, CDR2 SNEGSKA (reference sequence). The CDR3 consists of 10 residues. The V gene lost 4 bases and the J gene lost 8 bases, with 6 bases spanning the gap.